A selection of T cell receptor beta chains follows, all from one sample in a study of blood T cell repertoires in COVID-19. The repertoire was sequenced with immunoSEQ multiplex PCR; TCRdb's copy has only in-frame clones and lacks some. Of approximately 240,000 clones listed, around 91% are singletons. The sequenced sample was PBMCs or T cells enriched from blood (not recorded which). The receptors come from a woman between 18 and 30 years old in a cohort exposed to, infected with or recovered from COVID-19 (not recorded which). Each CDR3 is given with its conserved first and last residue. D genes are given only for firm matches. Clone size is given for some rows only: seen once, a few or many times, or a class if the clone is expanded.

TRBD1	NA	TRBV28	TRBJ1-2	TGTGCCAGCAGTTTAAAAAACAGGGGGGTTAACTATGGCTACACCTTC	CASSLKNRGVNYGYTF
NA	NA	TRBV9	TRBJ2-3	TGTGCCAGCAGCGTAGGGACTATAAAAGATACGCAGTATTTT	CASSVGTIKDTQYF
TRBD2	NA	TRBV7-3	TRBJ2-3	TGTGCCAGCAGCTCCCCCAGCGGGAGGAGGACAGATACGCAGTATTTT	CASSSPSGRRTDTQYF
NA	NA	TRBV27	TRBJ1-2	TGTGCCAGCAGTTTTGGAGGGGTGGACTATGGCTACACCTTC	CASSFGGVDYGYTF
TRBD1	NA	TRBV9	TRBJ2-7	TGTGCCAGCAGCCCATGGGACAGGAGAAGGGACGAGCAGTACTTC	CASSPWDRRRDEQYF
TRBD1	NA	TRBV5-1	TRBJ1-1	TGCGCCAGCAGCGCCCAGGGGGACTTGAACACTGAAGCTTTCTTT	CASSAQGDLNTEAFF
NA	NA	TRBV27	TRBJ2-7	TGTGCCAGCAGTTTAGGACAGTGGACCGAGCAGTACTTC	CASSLGQWTEQYF
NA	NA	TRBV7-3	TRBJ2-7	TGTGCCAGCAGCCCTCCCGGGTACTACGAGCAGTACTTC	CASSPPGYYEQYF
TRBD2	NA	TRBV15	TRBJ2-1	TGTGCCACCAGCAGAGAGCCCCCGGGCCTAGCGGGAGATAGCAATGAGCAGTTCTTC	CATSREPPGLAGDSNEQFF
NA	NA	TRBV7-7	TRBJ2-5	TGTGCCAGCAGCCCCCGCCTCCGGGAGACCCAGTACTTC	CASSPRLRETQYF
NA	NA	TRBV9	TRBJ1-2	TGTGCCAGCAGCCCCGCCCTTAACAGGGTCGGCTACACCTTC	CASSPALNRVGYTF
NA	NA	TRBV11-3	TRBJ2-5	TGTGCCAGCAGCCCCCGTGGCAGGGGAATAACGAACCAAGAGACCCAGTACTTC	CASSPRGRGITNQETQYF
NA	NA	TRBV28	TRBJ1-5	TGTGCCAGCATTCGGGCAGGGTTCCATCAGCCCCAGCATTTT	CASIRAGFHQPQHF
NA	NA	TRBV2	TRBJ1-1	TGTGCCAGCAGAGTAACAGGGTACGCTTTCTTT	CASRVTGYAFF
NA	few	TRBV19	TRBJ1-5	TGTGCCAGTAGGGGGGCGACTAATGGTCAGCCCCAGCATTTT	CASRGATNGQPQHF
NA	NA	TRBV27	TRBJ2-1	TGTGCCAGCAGTTCGGACAGTTTGGGCTATGAGCAGTTCTTC	CASSSDSLGYEQFF
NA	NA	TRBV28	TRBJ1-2	TGTGCCAGCAGTTGGAGGGCCGGCTACACCTTC	CASSWRAGYTF
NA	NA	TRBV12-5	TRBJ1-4	TGTGCTAGTGGTTTGTCGTATAATGAAAAACTGTTTTTT	CASGLSYNEKLFF
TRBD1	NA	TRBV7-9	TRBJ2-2	TGTGCCAGCAGCTACACAGGGGCCGGCACCGGGGAGCTGTTTTTT	CASSYTGAGTGELFF
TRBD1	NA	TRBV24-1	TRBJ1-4	TGTGCCACCAGTGATTCTCGACAGGGTCTAACTAATGAAAAACTGTTTTTT	CATSDSRQGLTNEKLFF
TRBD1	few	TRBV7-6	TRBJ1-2	TGTGCCAGCAGCTCCACGACAGGGCCTCGGTATGGCTACACCTTC	CASSSTTGPRYGYTF
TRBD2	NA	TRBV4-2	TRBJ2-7	TGTGCCAGCAGCCAAGAGGGTAGCGGGGGGCCCTACGAGCAGTACTTC	CASSQEGSGGPYEQYF
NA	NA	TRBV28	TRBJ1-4	TGTGCCAGCAGGGACGGGGCAACTAATGAAAAACTGTTTTTT	CASRDGATNEKLFF
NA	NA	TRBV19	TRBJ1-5	TGTGCCAGTACGCTCCGGGGTTATAGCAATCAGCCCCAGCATTTT	CASTLRGYSNQPQHF
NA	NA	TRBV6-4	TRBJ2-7	TGTGCCAGCAGTGAACAAGCCGAGGGCGGCTACGAGCAGTACTTC	CASSEQAEGGYEQYF
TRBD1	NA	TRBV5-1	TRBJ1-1	TGCGCCAGCAGCGGTAGGGACAGCTCCACTGAAGCTTTCTTT	CASSGRDSSTEAFF
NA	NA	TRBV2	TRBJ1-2	TGTGCCAGCAGTGTCGGGGGTGGTAGTAGCTACACCTTC	CASSVGGGSSYTF
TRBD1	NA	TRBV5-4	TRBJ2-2	TGTGCCAGCAGCTCCCGGACAGGGAACACCGGGGAGCTGTTTTTT	CASSSRTGNTGELFF
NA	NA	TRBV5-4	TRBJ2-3	TGTGCCATCAGGAAGGGGGTCACAGATACGCAGTATTTT	CAIRKGVTDTQYF
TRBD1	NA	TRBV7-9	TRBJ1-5	TGTGCCAGCAGCACGCAACAGGGGCCTCAGCCCCAGCATTTT	CASSTQQGPQPQHF
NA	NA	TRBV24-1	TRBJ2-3	TGTGCCACCAGTGATCCCCCCCTCACAGATACGCAGTATTTT	CATSDPPLTDTQYF
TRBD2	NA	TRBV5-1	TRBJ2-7	TGCGCCAGCAGCTTGAGGGCTAGCGGGCGAGCACCCTCCTACGAGCAGTACTTC	CASSLRASGRAPSYEQYF
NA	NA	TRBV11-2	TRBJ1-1	TGTGCCAGCAGCAACAGGCACACTGAAGCTTTCTTT	CASSNRHTEAFF
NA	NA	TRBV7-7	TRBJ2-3	TGTGCTAGCAGCGCAATAGGAGGTAATACGCAGTATTTT	CASSAIGGNTQYF
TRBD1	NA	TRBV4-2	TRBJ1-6	TGTGCCAGCAGCCCCTGGGCCGGGACAGGTGATTCACCCCTCCACTTT	CASSPWAGTGDSPLHF
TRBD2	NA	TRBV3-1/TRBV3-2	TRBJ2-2	TGTGCCAGCAGTCGCGGGGGCGGGGAGCTGTTTTTT	CASSRGGGELFF
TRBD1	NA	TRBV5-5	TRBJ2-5	TGTGCCAGCAGCCCCGGACCCGGGACAGGGAAGGGGGTCCAGTACTTC	CASSPGPGTGKGVQYF
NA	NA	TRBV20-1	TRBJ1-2	TGCAGTGCTAGTGCACTTAGTAACTATGGCTACACCTTC	CSASALSNYGYTF
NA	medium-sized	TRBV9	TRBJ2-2	TGTGCCAGCAGCGTAGCGGACACCGGGGAGCTGTTTTTT	CASSVADTGELFF
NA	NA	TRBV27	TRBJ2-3	TGTGCCAGCAGTTCACCTATGAGGGTAGGGGGTAGCACAGATACGCAGTATTTT	CASSSPMRVGGSTDTQYF
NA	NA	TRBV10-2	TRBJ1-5	TGCGCCAGCAGTGAAGACAGTAGAGCTCAGCCCCAGCATTTT	CASSEDSRAQPQHF
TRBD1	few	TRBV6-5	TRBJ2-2	TGTGCCAGCACCTGGACAGGGATCACCGGGGAGCTGTTTTTT	CASTWTGITGELFF
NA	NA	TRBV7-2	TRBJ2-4	TGTGCCAGCAGCTTAAGCGCAACAGCCAAAAACATTCAGTACTTC	CASSLSATAKNIQYF
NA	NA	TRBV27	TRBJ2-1	TGTGCCAGCAGTCCCTCCTCCGGGTTTTCCTACAATGAGCAGTTCTTC	CASSPSSGFSYNEQFF
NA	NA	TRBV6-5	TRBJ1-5	TGTGCCAGCAGACAGGGAGGGATGAATCAGCCCCAGCATTTT	CASRQGGMNQPQHF
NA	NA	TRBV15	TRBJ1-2	TGTGCCACCAGCAGAGAACACAGGGGCTACACCTTC	CATSREHRGYTF
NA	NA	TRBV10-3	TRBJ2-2	TGTGCCATCAGTGAGTCGCCTAGCTCAAACACCGGGGAGCTGTTTTTT	CAISESPSSNTGELFF
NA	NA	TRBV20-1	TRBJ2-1	TGCAGTGCTGCGGTGAGTGAGCAGTTCTTC	CSAAVSEQFF
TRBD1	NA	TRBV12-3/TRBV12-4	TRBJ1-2	TGTGCCAGCAGCAGGGGGACCTCTTATGGCTACACCTTC	CASSRGTSYGYTF